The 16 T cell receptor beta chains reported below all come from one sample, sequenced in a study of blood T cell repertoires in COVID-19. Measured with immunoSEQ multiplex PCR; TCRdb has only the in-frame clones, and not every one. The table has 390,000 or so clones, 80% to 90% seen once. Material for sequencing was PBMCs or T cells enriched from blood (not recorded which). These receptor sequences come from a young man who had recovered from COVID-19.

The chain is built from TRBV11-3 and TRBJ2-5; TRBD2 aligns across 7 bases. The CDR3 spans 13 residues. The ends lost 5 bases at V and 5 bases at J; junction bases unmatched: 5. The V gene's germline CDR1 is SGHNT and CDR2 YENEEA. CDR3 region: CASSRRESETQYF. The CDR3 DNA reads TGTGCCAGCAGCAGGCGGGAGTCGGAGACCCAGTACTTC.

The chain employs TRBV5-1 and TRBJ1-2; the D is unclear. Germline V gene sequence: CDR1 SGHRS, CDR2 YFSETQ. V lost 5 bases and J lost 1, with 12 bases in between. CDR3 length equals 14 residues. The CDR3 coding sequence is TGCGCCAGCAGACAGCCCCAGTATAACTATGGCTACACCTTC. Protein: CASRQPQYNYGYTF.

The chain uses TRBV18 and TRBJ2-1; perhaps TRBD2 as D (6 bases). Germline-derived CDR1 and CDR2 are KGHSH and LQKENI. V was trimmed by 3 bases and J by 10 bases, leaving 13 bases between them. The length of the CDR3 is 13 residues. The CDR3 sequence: CASSPRYLAEQFF. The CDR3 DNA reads TGTGCCAGCTCACCCCGGTACCTAGCGGAGCAGTTCTTC.

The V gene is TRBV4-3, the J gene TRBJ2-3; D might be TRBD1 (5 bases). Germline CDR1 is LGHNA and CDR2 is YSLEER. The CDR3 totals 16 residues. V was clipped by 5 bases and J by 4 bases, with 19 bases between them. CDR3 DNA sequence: TGCGCCAGCAGCTATGAGGCGGCAGGGTGGTCAGATACGCAGTATTTT. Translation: CASSYEAAGWSDTQYF.

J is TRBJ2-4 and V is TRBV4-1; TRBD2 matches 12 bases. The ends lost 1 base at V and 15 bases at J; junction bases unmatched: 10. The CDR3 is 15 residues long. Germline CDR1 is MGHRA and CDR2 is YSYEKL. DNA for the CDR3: TGCGCCAGCAGCCAAGGCTCGACTAGCGGGAGTCTTCCGTACTTC. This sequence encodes CASSQGSTSGSLPYF.

This CDR3 reads CASRGQGQPQHF. CDR3 sequence (DNA): TGTGCCAGTAGGGGACAGGGTCAGCCCCAGCATTTT. This chain joins TRBV19 and TRBJ1-5, with 9 bases matching TRBD1. V lost 6 bases, J lost 6 bases, and 0 bases stayed unmatched. CDR1 and CDR2 from the germline V gene are LNHDA and SQIVND (reference sequence). The CDR3 loop spans 12 amino acids.

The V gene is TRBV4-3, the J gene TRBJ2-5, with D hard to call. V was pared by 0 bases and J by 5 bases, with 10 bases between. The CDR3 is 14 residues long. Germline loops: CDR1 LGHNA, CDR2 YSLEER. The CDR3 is CASSQDLTRETQYF. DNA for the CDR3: TGCGCCAGCAGCCAAGATCTTACGCGGGAGACCCAGTACTTC.

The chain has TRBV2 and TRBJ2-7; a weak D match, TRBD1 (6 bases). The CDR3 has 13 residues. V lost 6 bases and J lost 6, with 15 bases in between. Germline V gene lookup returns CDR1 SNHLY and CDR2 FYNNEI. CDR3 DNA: TGTGCCAGCAGCGCCGACAGGAGCCGCGAGCAGTACTTC. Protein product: CASSADRSREQYF.

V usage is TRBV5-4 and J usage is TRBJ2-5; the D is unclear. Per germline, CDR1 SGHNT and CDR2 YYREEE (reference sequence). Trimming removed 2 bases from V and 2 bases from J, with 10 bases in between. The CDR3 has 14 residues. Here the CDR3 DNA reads TGTGCCAGCAGCTTATCGTCAGGACAAGAGACCCAGTACTTC. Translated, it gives CASSLSSGQETQYF.

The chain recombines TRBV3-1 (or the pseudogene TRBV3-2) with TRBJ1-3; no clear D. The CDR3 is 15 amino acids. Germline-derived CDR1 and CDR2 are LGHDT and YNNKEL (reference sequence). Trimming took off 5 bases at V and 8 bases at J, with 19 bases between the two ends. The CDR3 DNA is TGTGCCAGCAGCTCCGCCCCCACGGGGTCCTACACCATATATTTT. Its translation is CASSSAPTGSYTIYF.

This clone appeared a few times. The CDR3, as DNA: TGTGCCAGCAGCCAAAAGGGAGGGGTTGAGAATGAGCAGTTCTTC. Translated: CASSQKGGVENEQFF. The chain couples TRBV7-9 to TRBJ2-1; 7 bases are shared with TRBD2. The V and J ends lost 5 bases and 7 bases, in that order; junction bases with no gene match: 11. CDR1 and CDR2 from the germline V gene are SEHNR and FQNEAQ (reference sequence). CDR3 length: 15 amino acids.

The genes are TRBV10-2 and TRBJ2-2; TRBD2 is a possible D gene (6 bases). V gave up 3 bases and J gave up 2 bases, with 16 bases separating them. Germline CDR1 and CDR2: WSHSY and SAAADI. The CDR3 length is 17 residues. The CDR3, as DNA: TGCGCCAGCAGTGATAGGAGGAGGACTACAAACACCGGGGAGCTGTTTTTT. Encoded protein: CASSDRRRTTNTGELFF.

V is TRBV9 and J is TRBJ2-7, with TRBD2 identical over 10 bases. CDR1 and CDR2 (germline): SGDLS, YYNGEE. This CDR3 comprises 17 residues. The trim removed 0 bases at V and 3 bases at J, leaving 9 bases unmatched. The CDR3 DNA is TGTGCCAGCAGCGTAGGAGGTGGGACTAGCGAACACTACGAGCAGTACTTC. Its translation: CASSVGGGTSEHYEQYF.

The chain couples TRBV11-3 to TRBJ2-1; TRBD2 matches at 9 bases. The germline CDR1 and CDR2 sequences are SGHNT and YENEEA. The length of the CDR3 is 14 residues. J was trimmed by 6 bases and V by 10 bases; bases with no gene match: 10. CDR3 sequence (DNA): TGTGCCAAGACCAATAGCGGGGGCATCAATGAGCAGTTCTTC. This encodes CAKTNSGGINEQFF. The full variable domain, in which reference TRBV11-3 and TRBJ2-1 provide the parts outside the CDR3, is EAGVVQSPRYKIIEKKQPVAFWCNPISGHNTLYWYLQNLGQGPELLIRYENEEAVDDSQLPKDRFSAERLKGVDSTLKIQPAELGDSAVYLCAKTNSGGINEQFFGPGTRLTVL.

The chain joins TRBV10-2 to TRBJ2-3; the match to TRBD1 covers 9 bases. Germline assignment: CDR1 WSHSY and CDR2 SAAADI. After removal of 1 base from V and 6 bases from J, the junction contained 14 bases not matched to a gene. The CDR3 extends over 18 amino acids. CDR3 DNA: TGCGCCAGCAGTGAGTTTCGGGGGACAGGGACCTTTCGGGATACGCAGTATTTT. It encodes CASSEFRGTGTFRDTQYF.

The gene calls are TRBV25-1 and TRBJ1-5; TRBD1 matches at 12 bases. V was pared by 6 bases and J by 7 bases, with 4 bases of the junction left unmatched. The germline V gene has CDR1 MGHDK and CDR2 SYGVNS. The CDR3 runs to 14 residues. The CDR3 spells CASRGTGGAQPQHF. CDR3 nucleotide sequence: TGTGCCAGCAGGGGGACAGGGGGCGCGCAGCCCCAGCATTTT.